The subject of this entry is one T cell receptor (beta chain). This sample includes further DNA sequences coding for the same CDR3. V was shortened by 6 bases and J by 3 bases, with 12 bases between the two germline ends. CDR1 is LNHDA, CDR2 SQIVND, per germline (reference sequence). The length of the CDR3 is 13 residues. The sample comes from a study of shared clonotypes between healthy human individuals. Across the study: CD4 naive and CD4 memory each took three plates per donor, while CD8 naive took two and CD8 memory one.

CD45RO-negative, CCR7-positively selected cells formed the naive CD8 fraction, excluding terminally differentiated effector memory CD45RA+ cells. Assay: immunoSEQ multiplex PCR; the TCRdb copy retains only in-frame clones and omits some. This table holds 1.5 million to 2.5 million clones, about 95% found once. This clonotype was sampled from a man younger than 30 in good health. The sequencing sample was made of naive CD8+ T cells sorted from blood. J is TRBJ2-7 and V is TRBV19; perhaps D is TRBD1 or TRBD2 (5 bases each). The CDR3 sequence is CASSPGPNYEQYF. The CDR3 region has the DNA TGTGCCAGTAGCCCGGGACCTAACTACGAGCAGTACTTC.